This T cell receptor (beta chain) is drawn from a study of blood T cell repertoires in COVID-19. CDR1 and CDR2 from the germline V gene are LNHDA and SQIVND (reference sequence). This CDR3 comprises 15 residues. The V end was cut by 0 bases, the J end by 6 bases, with 12 bases between. Clones were sequenced by immunoSEQ multiplex PCR, and TCRdb holds only the in-frame ones, with some missing. This table has some 76,000 clones, around 80% appearing once. The sequenced sample was peripheral blood. The clonotype was recovered from a man aged 45 to 65 with COVID-19, enrolled during active disease. The chain carries TRBV19 and TRBJ1-5; no reliable D call. The CDR3 bases are TGTGCCAGTAGTATAGATGGCCGCTTTGGTCAGCCCCAGCATTTT. This translates into CASSIDGRFGQPQHF.